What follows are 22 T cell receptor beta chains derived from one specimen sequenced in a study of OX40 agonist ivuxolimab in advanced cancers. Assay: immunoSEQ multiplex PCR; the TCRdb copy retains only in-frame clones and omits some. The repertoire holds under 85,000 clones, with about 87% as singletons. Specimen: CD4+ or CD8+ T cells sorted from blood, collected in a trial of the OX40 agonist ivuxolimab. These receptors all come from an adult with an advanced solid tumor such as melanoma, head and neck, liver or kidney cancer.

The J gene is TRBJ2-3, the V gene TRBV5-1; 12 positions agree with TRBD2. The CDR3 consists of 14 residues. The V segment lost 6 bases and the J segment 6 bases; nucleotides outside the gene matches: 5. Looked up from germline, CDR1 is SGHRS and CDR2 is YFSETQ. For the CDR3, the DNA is TGCGCCAGCAAGGCTAGCGGGGGGGCGGATACGCAGTATTTT. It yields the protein CASKASGGADTQYF. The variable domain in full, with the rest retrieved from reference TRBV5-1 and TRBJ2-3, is KAGVTQTPRYLIKTRGQQVTLSCSPISGHRSVSWYQQTPGQGLQFLFEYFSETQRNKGNFPGRFSGRQFSNSRSEMNVSTLELGDSALYLCASKASGGADTQYFGPGTRLTVL.

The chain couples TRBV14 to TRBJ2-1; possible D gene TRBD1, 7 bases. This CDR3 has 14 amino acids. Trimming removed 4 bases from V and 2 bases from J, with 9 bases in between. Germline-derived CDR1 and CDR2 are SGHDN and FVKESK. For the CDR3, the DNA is TGTGCCAGCAGCCCCAGGGGGGCCTACAATGAGCAGTTCTTC. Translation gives CASSPRGAYNEQFF.

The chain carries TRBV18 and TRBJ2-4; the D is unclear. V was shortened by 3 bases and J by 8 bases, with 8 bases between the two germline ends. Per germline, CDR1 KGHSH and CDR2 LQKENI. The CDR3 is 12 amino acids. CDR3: CASSPGRDIQYF. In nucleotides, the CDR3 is TGTGCCAGCTCACCGGGCCGGGACATTCAGTACTTC.

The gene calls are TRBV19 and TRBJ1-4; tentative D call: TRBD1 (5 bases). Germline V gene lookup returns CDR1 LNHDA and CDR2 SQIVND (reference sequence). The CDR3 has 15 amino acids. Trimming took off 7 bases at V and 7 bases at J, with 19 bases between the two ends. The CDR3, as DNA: TGTGCCAGTACACCGTCCGGGACCCAATCTGAAAAACTGTTTTTT. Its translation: CASTPSGTQSEKLFF.

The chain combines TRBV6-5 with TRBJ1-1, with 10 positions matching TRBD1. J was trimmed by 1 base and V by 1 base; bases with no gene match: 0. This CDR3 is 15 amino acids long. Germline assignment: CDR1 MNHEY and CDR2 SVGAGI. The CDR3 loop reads CASSYWDRGNTEAFF. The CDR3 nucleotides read TGTGCCAGCAGTTACTGGGACAGGGGGAACACTGAAGCTTTCTTT.

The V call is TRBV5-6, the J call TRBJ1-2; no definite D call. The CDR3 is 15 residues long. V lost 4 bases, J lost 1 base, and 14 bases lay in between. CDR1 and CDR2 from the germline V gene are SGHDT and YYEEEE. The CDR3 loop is CASSPNRGGNYGYTF. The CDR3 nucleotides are TGTGCCAGCAGCCCGAACCGCGGCGGTAACTATGGCTACACCTTC.

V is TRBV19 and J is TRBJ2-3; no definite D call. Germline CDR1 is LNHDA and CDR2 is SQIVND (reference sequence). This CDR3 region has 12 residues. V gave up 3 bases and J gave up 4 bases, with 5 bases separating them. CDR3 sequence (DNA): TGTGCCAGTAGTATGCTGTCAGATACGCAGTATTTT. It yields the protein CASSMLSDTQYF.

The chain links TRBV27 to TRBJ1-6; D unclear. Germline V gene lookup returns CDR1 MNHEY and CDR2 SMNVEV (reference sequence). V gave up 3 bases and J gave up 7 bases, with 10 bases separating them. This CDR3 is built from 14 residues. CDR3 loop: CASSFGGWNSPLHF. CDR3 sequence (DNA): TGTGCCAGCAGTTTCGGTGGGTGGAATTCACCCCTCCACTTT.

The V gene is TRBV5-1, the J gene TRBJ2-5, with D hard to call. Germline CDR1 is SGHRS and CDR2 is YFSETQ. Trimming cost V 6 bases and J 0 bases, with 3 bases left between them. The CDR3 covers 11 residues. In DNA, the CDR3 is TGCGCCAGCACAGACCAAGAGACCCAGTACTTC. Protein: CASTDQETQYF. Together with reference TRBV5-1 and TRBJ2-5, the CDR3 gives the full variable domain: KAGVTQTPRYLIKTRGQQVTLSCSPISGHRSVSWYQQTPGQGLQFLFEYFSETQRNKGNFPGRFSGRQFSNSRSEMNVSTLELGDSALYLCASTDQETQYFGPGTRLLVL.

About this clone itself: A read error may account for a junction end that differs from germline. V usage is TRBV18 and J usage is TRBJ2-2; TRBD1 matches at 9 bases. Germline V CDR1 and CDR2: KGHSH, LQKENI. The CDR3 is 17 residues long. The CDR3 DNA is TGTGCCAGCTCACCACCGGTCGGGACAGGGAACCCCGGGGAGCTGTTTTTT. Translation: CASSPPVGTGNPGELFF.

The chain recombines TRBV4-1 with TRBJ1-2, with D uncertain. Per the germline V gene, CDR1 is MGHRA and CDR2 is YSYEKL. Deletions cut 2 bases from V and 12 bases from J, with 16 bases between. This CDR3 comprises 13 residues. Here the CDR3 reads CASSQRPSPTNTF. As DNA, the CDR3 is TGCGCCAGCAGCCAAAGGCCCTCACCGACGAACACCTTC.

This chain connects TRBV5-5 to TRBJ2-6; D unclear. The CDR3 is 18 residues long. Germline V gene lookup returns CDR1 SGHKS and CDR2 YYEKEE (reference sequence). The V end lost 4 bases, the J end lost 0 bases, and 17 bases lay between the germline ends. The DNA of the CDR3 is TGTGCCAGCAGCCCCCATATGGGTATGGGCTCTGGGGCCAACGTCCTGACTTTC. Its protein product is CASSPHMGMGSGANVLTF.

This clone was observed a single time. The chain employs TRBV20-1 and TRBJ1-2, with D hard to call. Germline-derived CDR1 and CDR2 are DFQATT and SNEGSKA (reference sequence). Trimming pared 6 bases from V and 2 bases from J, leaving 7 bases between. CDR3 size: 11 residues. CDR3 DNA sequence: TGCAGTGCCAGCGACAACTATGGCTACACCTTC. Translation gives CSASDNYGYTF.

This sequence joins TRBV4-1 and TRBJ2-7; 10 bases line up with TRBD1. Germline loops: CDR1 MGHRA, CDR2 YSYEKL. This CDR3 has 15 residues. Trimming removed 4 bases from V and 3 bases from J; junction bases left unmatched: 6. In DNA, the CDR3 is TGCGCCAGCAGCCGACTGGACAGGGGGGACTACGAGCAGTACTTC. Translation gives CASSRLDRGDYEQYF.

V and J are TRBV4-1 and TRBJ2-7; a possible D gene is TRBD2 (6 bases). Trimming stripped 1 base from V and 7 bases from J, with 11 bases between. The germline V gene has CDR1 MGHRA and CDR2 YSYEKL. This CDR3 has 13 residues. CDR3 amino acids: CASSQAEGWEQYF. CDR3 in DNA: TGCGCCAGCAGCCAAGCGGAGGGGTGGGAGCAGTACTTC.

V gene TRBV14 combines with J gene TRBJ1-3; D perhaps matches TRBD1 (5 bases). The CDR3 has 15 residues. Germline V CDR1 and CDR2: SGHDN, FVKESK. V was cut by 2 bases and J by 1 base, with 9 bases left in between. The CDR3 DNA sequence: TGTGCCAGCAGCCAACATGGGACTTCTGGAAACACCATATATTTT. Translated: CASSQHGTSGNTIYF.

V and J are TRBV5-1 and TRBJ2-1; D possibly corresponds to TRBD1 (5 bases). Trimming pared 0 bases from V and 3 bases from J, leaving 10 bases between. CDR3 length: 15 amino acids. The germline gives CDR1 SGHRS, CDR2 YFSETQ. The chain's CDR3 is CASSLAPDIYNEQFF. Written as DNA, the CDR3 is TGCGCCAGCAGCTTGGCCCCGGACATCTACAATGAGCAGTTCTTC.

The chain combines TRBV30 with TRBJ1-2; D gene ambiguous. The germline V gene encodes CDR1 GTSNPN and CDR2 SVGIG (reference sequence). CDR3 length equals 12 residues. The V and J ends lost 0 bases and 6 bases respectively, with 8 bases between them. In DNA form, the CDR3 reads TGTGCCTGGAGTGTATCGGACCATGGCTACACCTTC. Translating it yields CAWSVSDHGYTF.

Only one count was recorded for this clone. CDR3 nucleotides: TGTGCCAGCAGTTCGACGGGGACCACCGGGGAGCTGTTTTTT. It codes for CASSSTGTTGELFF. The chain employs TRBV27 and TRBJ2-2; either TRBD1 or TRBD2 may supply D (5 bases each). Trimming pared 4 bases from V and 4 bases from J, leaving 10 bases between. Germline values: CDR1 MNHEY, CDR2 SMNVEV (reference sequence). CDR3 length equals 14 residues.

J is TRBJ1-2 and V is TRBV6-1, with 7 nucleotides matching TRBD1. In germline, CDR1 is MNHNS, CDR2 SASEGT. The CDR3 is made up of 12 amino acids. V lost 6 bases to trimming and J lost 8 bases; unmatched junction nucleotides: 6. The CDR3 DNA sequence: TGTGCCAGCAGGGGGACAGAATGGGGCTACACCTTC. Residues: CASRGTEWGYTF.

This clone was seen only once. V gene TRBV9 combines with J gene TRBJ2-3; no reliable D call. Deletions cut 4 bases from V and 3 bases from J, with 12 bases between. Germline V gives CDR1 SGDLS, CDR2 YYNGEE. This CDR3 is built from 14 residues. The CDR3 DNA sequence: TGTGCCAGCAGCCCTCGAATCGGGACAGATACGCAGTATTTT. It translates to CASSPRIGTDTQYF.

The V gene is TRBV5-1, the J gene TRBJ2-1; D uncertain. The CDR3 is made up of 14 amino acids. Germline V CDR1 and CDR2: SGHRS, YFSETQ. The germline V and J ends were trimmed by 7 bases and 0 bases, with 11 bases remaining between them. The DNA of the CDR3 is TGCGCCAGCGGCCAAGGCAGCTCCTACAATGAGCAGTTCTTC. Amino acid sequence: CASGQGSSYNEQFF.